One and the same sample provided the 17 T cell receptor beta chains below, sequenced in a study of vaccination and CD4 T cells after COVID-19. TCRdb used MiXCR to reprocess the PCR reads, holding one entry per CDR3 protein. The table shows some 21,000 distinct CDR3 sequences, with around three fifths occurring only once. The material was CD4+ T cells from blood, obtained before SARS-CoV-2 vaccination. The source of these receptors is a human donor who had recovered from COVID-19.

The J gene is TRBJ2-5, the V gene TRBV7-3, with D perhaps assigned TRBD1 or TRBD2 (6 bases each). With 0 bases removed from V and 0 bases from J, the gap between germline ends came to 11 bases. Germline CDR1 is SGHTA and CDR2 is FQGTGA. This CDR3 contains 16 residues. This CDR3 reads CASSLTGAGNQETQYF. In nucleotides, the CDR3 is TGTGCCAGCAGCTTAACGGGGGCGGGAAACCAAGAGACCCAGTACTTC. The full variable domain, completed using reference TRBV7-3 and TRBJ2-5, is GAGVSQTPSNKVTEKGKYVELRCDPISGHTALYWYRQSLGQGPEFLIYFQGTGAADDSGLPNDRFFAVRPEGSVSTLKIQRTERGDSAVYLCASSLTGAGNQETQYFGPGTRLLVL.

The chain recombines TRBV7-2 with TRBJ1-1; no definite D call. The CDR3 consists of 13 residues. The V end lost 2 bases, the J end lost 1 base, and 5 bases lay between the germline ends. Per germline, CDR1 SGHTA and CDR2 FQGNSA. The CDR3 DNA reads TGTGCCAGCAGCTTACCGGCGAACACTGAAGCTTTCTTT. Translation gives CASSLPANTEAFF.

The rearrangement joins TRBV7-9 to TRBJ2-2, with a tentative D call TRBD2 (5 bases). V lost 5 bases and J 6 bases, leaving 10 bases between the germline ends. There are 13 residues in the CDR3. From germline, CDR1 is SEHNR and CDR2 FQNEAQ (reference sequence). Here the CDR3 DNA reads TGTGCCAGCAGCCCCAGAGGGCCCGGGGAGCTGTTTTTT. This sequence encodes CASSPRGPGELFF.

The chain couples TRBV7-8 to TRBJ2-7; 12 nucleotides align to TRBD2. The trim removed 0 bases at V and 1 base at J, leaving 10 bases unmatched. The CDR3 has 19 amino acids. The germline CDR1 and CDR2 sequences are SGHVS and FQNEAQ. The CDR3, as DNA: TGTGCCAGCAGCTTAGCACCGGGACTAGCGGGTCCGCCTTCCTACGAGCAGTACTTC. Translated: CASSLAPGLAGPPSYEQYF.

The V call is TRBV11-2, the J call TRBJ1-1; no firm D call. CDR1 SGHAT and CDR2 FQNNGV come from the germline V gene. The ends were cut back, 5 bases at V and 0 bases at J, with 10 bases in the middle. The CDR3 is 14 residues long. This CDR3 reads CASSPGVMNTEAFF. The CDR3 DNA reads as TGTGCCAGCAGCCCGGGAGTTATGAACACTGAAGCTTTCTTT.

This clonotype was seen only a few times. The chain has TRBV20-1 and TRBJ1-5, with TRBD1 identical over 8 bases. V was clipped by 0 bases and J by 4 bases; unmatched bases: 14. The CDR3 length is 18 residues. Germline values: CDR1 DFQATT, CDR2 SNEGSKA (reference sequence). The CDR3 bases are TGCAGTGCTAGAGAACCCGGTGGGCGACAGGGGCCGAATCAGCCCCAGCATTTT. Its protein is CSAREPGGRQGPNQPQHF.

This clonotype turned up a few times. The V and J genes are TRBV20-1 and TRBJ2-2; D possibly corresponds to TRBD2 (5 bases). The CDR3 consists of 14 residues. In germline, CDR1 is DFQATT, CDR2 SNEGSKA (reference sequence). Trimming took 1 base from V and 5 from J, leaving 11 bases between them. The CDR3 protein is CSARGELGTGELFF. DNA for the CDR3: TGCAGTGCTAGAGGGGAGTTGGGAACCGGGGAGCTGTTTTTT.

The chain carries TRBV6-4 and TRBJ2-5; 7 bases are shared with TRBD1. V was pared by 10 bases and J by 1 base, with 21 bases of the junction left unmatched. CDR3 length: 18 residues. The germline gives CDR1 MRHNA, CDR2 SNTAGT. For the CDR3, the DNA is TGTGCCACCATGCGATTTCAGGGGGATTCACAAATCCAAGAGACCCAGTACTTC. Translated, it gives CATMRFQGDSQIQETQYF.

The rearrangement joins TRBV7-3 to TRBJ2-3; a weak D match, TRBD2 (6 bases). The CDR3 totals 17 residues. CDR1 is SGHTA and CDR2 is FQGTGA in the germline V gene. Deletions cut 5 bases from V and 4 bases from J, with 22 bases between. The CDR3 sequence is CASSISPGAFGADTQYF. CDR3 nucleotides: TGTGCCAGCAGCATCTCCCCGGGAGCCTTTGGCGCAGATACGCAGTATTTT. The whole variable domain, filled in from reference TRBV7-3 and TRBJ2-3, reads GAGVSQTPSNKVTEKGKYVELRCDPISGHTALYWYRQSLGQGPEFLIYFQGTGAADDSGLPNDRFFAVRPEGSVSTLKIQRTERGDSAVYLCASSISPGAFGADTQYFGPGTRLTVL.

This clonotype showed up just a few times. CDR3 bases: TGTGCCACCAGCAGAGGAATTGACGTCCGGACCGGGGATCCCCTCCACTTT. It translates to CATSRGIDVRTGDPLHF. The chain is built from TRBV15 and TRBJ1-6; D gene unclear. The ends were cut back, 1 base at V and 13 bases at J, with 23 bases in the middle. The CDR3 sequence is 17 residues long. Looked up from germline, CDR1 is LNHNV and CDR2 is YYDKDF (reference sequence).

The chain employs TRBV5-4 and TRBJ2-4; 8 bases fit TRBD2. The germline V gene encodes CDR1 SGHNT and CDR2 YYREEE (reference sequence). CDR3 length: 14 residues. V was clipped by 4 bases and J by 5 bases; unmatched bases: 5. CDR3 residues: CASSRGGSENIQYF. The CDR3 DNA reads as TGTGCCAGCAGCCGGGGGGGATCCGAAAACATTCAGTACTTC.

This clonotype was recorded only once. This chain connects TRBV28 to TRBJ1-2; D gene ambiguous. Germline V gene sequence: CDR1 MDHEN, CDR2 SYDVKM. The ends were cut back, 5 bases at V and 5 bases at J, with 6 bases in the middle. The CDR3 length is 11 residues. CDR3 in DNA: TGTGCCAGCAGTCTATATTATGGCTACACCTTC. Translation: CASSLYYGYTF.

The chain joins TRBV2 to TRBJ1-2, with a weak D call TRBD1 (6 bases). Germline V gene lookup returns CDR1 SNHLY and CDR2 FYNNEI. V gave up 3 bases and J gave up 4 bases, with 12 bases separating them. The CDR3 consists of 14 residues. Here the CDR3 DNA reads TGTGCCAGCAGTGAGGAACAGGGATTCTATGGCTACACCTTC. Translating it yields CASSEEQGFYGYTF.

The chain's CDR3 is CASSPPGQLAGEQYF. Here the CDR3 DNA reads TGTGCCAGCTCACCACCTGGACAGTTGGCTGGCGAGCAGTACTTC. The V gene is TRBV18, the J gene TRBJ2-7; D is perhaps TRBD1 (6 bases). Trimming took off 0 bases at V and 6 bases at J, with 15 bases between the two ends. This CDR3 has 15 residues. From germline, CDR1 is KGHSH and CDR2 LQKENI.

This chain uses TRBV20-1 with TRBJ2-3; no definite D call. V was cut by 6 bases and J by 5 bases, with 15 bases left in between. Germline V lookup: CDR1 DFQATT, CDR2 SNEGSKA (reference sequence). The CDR3 is made up of 13 amino acids. The CDR3 DNA reads TGCAGTGCCACCAGGACGGCCAAAGATACGCAGTATTTT. Translating gives CSATRTAKDTQYF.

The chain joins TRBV28 to TRBJ2-4; D ambiguous. V shed 4 bases and J shed 4 bases, with 14 bases lying between them. Germline V gives CDR1 MDHEN, CDR2 SYDVKM. The CDR3 sequence is 15 residues long. This CDR3 is CASSSHMSPKNIQYF. DNA of the CDR3: TGTGCCAGCAGTTCCCATATGAGTCCGAAAAACATTCAGTACTTC.

This sequence joins TRBV20-1 and TRBJ2-1; D may correspond to TRBD1 or TRBD2 (5 bases each). Trimming removed 6 bases from V and 9 bases from J, with 24 bases in between. The CDR3 loop spans 15 amino acids. The germline CDR1 and CDR2 sequences are DFQATT and SNEGSKA (reference sequence). In DNA, the CDR3 is TGCAGTGCCGACACGGGACGGAAGGGGCTCGTTGAGCAGTTCTTC. It translates to CSADTGRKGLVEQFF.